What follows are 17 T cell receptor beta chains derived from one specimen sequenced in a study of blood T cell repertoires in COVID-19 (dated by TCRdb to the early 2020s). The library came from the immunoSEQ multiplex PCR assay. TCRdb took this table from immuneACCESS and kept in-frame rearrangements with V and J called. Such tables lack part of the clones; where checked against another copy, unresolved V genes explain under half of the gap, and the rest is unexplained. A total of 330,000 or so clones appear in this sample, about 89% of them only once. The top ten clones comprise approximately 1.9% of the sample. Sample: PBMCs or T cells enriched from blood (not recorded which). All receptors derive from a man aged 35 to 55 in a cohort exposed to, infected with or recovered from COVID-19 (not recorded which).

The chain is built from TRBV11-1 and TRBJ2-1; D ambiguous. V dropped 5 bases and J dropped 4 bases, with 18 bases sitting between them. The V gene's germline CDR1 is SGHAT and CDR2 FQDESV (reference sequence). This CDR3 region has 16 residues. The CDR3, as DNA: TGTGCCAGCAGCACCGCGGTGGCGGTGCGTTACAATGAGCAGTTCTTC. Translation gives CASSTAVAVRYNEQFF.

About this clone itself: This sample includes further DNA sequences coding for the same CDR3. The chain combines TRBV5-4 with TRBJ2-3, with 9 bases matching TRBD1. V lost 5 bases to trimming and J lost 4 bases; unmatched junction nucleotides: 8. Germline-derived CDR1 and CDR2 are SGHNT and YYREEE (reference sequence). The CDR3 contains 15 residues. Here the CDR3 DNA reads TGTGCCAGCAGTTTAAGACAGGGGGTGGCAGATACGCAGTATTTT. This sequence encodes CASSLRQGVADTQYF.

The rearrangement joins TRBV6-2 or TRBV6-3 to TRBJ2-3; 9 bases are shared with TRBD2. The V and J ends lost 2 bases and 5 bases, in that order; junction bases with no gene match: 5. This CDR3 spans 15 amino acids. Germline-derived CDR1 and CDR2 are MNHEY and SVGEGT. The CDR3 here is CASSYPGLALDTQYF. The CDR3 DNA is TGTGCCAGCAGTTACCCGGGACTAGCTCTAGATACGCAGTATTTT.

The chain couples TRBV29-1 to TRBJ1-1; 9 bases are shared with TRBD1. Trimming at V came to 4 bases and at J to 9 bases, leaving 9 bases not matched to a gene. The CDR3 has 13 residues. The germline V gene has CDR1 SQVTM and CDR2 ANQGSEA. The CDR3 bases are TGCAGCGTTGTTGGAGACAGGGGGTCTAAAGCTTTCTTT. It is translated as CSVVGDRGSKAFF. The whole variable domain, filled in from reference TRBV29-1 and TRBJ1-1, reads SAVISQKPSRDICQRGTSLTIQCQVDSQVTMMFWYRQQPGQSLTLIATANQGSEATYESGFVIDKFPISRPNLTFSTLTVSNMSPEDSSIYLCSVVGDRGSKAFFGQGTRLTVV.

The CDR3 nucleotides read TGTGCCAGCAAAGCAACAGGGATTGGAAATAGGTATGGTCAGCCCCAGCATTTT. It is translated as CASKATGIGNRYGQPQHF. The genes are TRBV27 and TRBJ1-5; a possible D gene is TRBD1 (6 bases). CDR1 and CDR2 (germline): MNHEY, SMNVEV (reference sequence). V lost 7 bases and J lost 6, with 28 bases in between. This CDR3 region has 18 residues.

The chain carries TRBV28 and TRBJ2-7, with D unresolved. CDR1 is MDHEN and CDR2 is SYDVKM in the germline V gene. With 3 bases removed from V and 3 bases from J, the gap between germline ends came to 9 bases. This CDR3 contains 13 residues. This CDR3 reads CASSFTDLYEQYF. CDR3 sequence (DNA): TGTGCCAGCAGTTTCACAGATCTCTACGAGCAGTACTTC.

This rearrangement joins TRBV19 to TRBJ2-1, with TRBD1 matching 9 bases. The V gene's germline CDR1 is LNHDA and CDR2 SQIVND (reference sequence). Trimming cost V 3 bases and J 8 bases; bases outside gene matches: 8. The length of the CDR3 is 15 residues. The CDR3: CASSMGQGPLDEQFF. The CDR3 DNA sequence: TGTGCCAGTAGTATGGGACAGGGACCCTTGGATGAGCAGTTCTTC.

The genes are TRBV5-1 and TRBJ2-1; TRBD2 matches 9 bases. The CDR3 runs 14 residues. The trim removed 6 bases at V and 10 bases at J, leaving 11 bases unmatched. Germline-derived CDR1 and CDR2 are SGHRS and YFSETQ. In DNA form, the CDR3 reads TGCGCCAGCACCGGGTTAGCGGGGGTCGAAGAGCAGTTCTTC. This sequence encodes CASTGLAGVEEQFF.

V gene TRBV30 combines with J gene TRBJ1-4, with TRBD1 identical over 8 bases. The germline V gene has CDR1 GTSNPN and CDR2 SVGIG (reference sequence). J lost 7 bases, V lost 4 bases, and 5 bases had no gene match. The CDR3 runs to 13 residues. The CDR3 bases are TGTGCCTGGACCGCCGGGACAGGTGAAAAACTGTTTTTT. Translation: CAWTAGTGEKLFF.

The chain has TRBV2 and TRBJ1-4, with D possibly being TRBD1 (6 bases). The CDR3 sequence is 15 residues long. V lost 6 bases and J 7 bases, leaving 18 bases between the germline ends. Germline CDR1 and CDR2: SNHLY and FYNNEI. For the CDR3, the DNA is TGTGCCAGCAGAGACTCAGGGGCTGATAGTGAAAAACTGTTTTTT. As protein: CASRDSGADSEKLFF.

The chain uses TRBV27 and TRBJ1-2; TRBD1 matches 9 bases. Germline CDR1 and CDR2: MNHEY and SMNVEV (reference sequence). This CDR3 comprises 17 residues. Unmatched junction bases numbered 8, after V lost 3 bases and J lost 0 bases. The CDR3 nucleotides read TGTGCCAGCAGTTTTACCGGGACAGGGCTTACTAACTATGGCTACACCTTC. Its translation is CASSFTGTGLTNYGYTF.

This clone was recorded at least ten times. The chain employs TRBV7-3 and TRBJ2-7, with 10 bases identical to TRBD2. Trimming at V came to 5 bases and at J to 13 bases, leaving 14 bases not matched to a gene. The V gene's germline CDR1 is SGHTA and CDR2 FQGTGA. CDR3 length: 14 residues. In DNA form, the CDR3 reads TGTGCCAGCAGCGTAGGGGGAGCGGGAGGGCTGCTCTACTTC. This encodes CASSVGGAGGLLYF.

This clone has just a few counts. The rearrangement uses TRBV10-3 and TRBJ1-5; weak D call: TRBD1 (6 bases). Deletions cut 1 base from V and 5 bases from J, with 9 bases between. This CDR3 contains 14 residues. CDR1 and CDR2 from the germline V gene are ENHRY and SYGVKD. CDR3 loop: CAISELSGDQPQHF. The CDR3 bases are TGTGCCATCAGTGAGTTGTCAGGGGATCAGCCCCAGCATTTT.

The chain combines TRBV9 with TRBJ2-7; 7 bases match TRBD1. CDR3 length: 14 amino acids. V trimming: 1 base; J trimming: 7 bases; junction bases outside the gene matches: 8. CDR1 SGDLS and CDR2 YYNGEE come from the germline V gene. This CDR3 reads CASSVSQLQGEQYF. The CDR3 region has the DNA TGTGCCAGCAGCGTATCACAGCTACAGGGGGAGCAGTACTTC.

This clone was detected only once. V is TRBV7-3 and J is TRBJ2-5; 11 bases map to TRBD2. Germline CDR1 and CDR2: SGHTA and FQGTGA. The CDR3 is 15 amino acids. The J segment lost 2 bases and the V segment lost 8 bases, leaving 7 bases of the junction unmatched. CDR3 sequence (DNA): TGTGCCAGCGCGGTGACTAGCGGGATTCAAGAGACCCAGTACTTC. This encodes CASAVTSGIQETQYF.

The rearrangement uses TRBV10-3 and TRBJ1-1; no definite D call. Germline V gene data show CDR1 as ENHRY and CDR2 as SYGVKD. The CDR3 has 12 residues. The ends were cut back, 10 bases at V and 5 bases at J, with 14 bases in the middle. Written as DNA, the CDR3 is TGTGCCACCCGGAGGGTGGGGACTGAAGCTTTCTTT. It yields the protein CATRRVGTEAFF.

J is TRBJ1-1 and V is TRBV14; D remains ambiguous. Looked up from germline, CDR1 is SGHDN and CDR2 is FVKESK. V was trimmed by 5 bases and J by 3 bases, leaving 19 bases between them. This CDR3 spans 16 amino acids. Here the CDR3 reads CASSNRPLGRDTEAFF. The CDR3 DNA sequence: TGTGCCAGCAGCAACCGACCACTCGGGAGGGACACTGAAGCTTTCTTT.